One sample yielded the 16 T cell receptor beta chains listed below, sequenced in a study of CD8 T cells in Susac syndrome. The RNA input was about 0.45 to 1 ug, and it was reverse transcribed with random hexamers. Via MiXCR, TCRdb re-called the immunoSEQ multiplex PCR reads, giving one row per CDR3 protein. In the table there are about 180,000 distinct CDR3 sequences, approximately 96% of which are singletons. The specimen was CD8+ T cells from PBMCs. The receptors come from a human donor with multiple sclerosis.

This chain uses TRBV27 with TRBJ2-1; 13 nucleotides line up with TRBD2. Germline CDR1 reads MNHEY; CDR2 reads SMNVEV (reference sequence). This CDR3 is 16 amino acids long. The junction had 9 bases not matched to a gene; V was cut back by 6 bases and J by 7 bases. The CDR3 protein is CASSLTGTSGVNEQFF. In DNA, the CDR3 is TGTGCCAGCAGCCTAACCGGGACTAGCGGGGTGAATGAGCAGTTCTTC.

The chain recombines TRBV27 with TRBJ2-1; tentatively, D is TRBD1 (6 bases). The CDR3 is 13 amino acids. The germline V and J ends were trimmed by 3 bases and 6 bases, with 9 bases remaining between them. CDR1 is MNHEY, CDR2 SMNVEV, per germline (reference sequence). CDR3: CASSLDRPNEQFF. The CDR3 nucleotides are TGTGCCAGCAGTTTGGACAGACCCAATGAGCAGTTCTTC.

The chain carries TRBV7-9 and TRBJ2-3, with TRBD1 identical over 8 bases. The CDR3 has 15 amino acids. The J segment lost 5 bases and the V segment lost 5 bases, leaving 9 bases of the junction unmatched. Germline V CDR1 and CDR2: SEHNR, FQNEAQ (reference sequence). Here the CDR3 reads CASSVPGQAGDTQYF. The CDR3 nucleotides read TGTGCCAGCAGCGTTCCGGGACAGGCCGGAGATACGCAGTATTTT.

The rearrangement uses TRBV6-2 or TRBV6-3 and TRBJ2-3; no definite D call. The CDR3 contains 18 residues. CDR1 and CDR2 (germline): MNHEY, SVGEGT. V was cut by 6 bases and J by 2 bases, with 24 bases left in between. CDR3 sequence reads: CASSPTYWSRALTDTQYF. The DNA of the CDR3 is TGTGCCAGCAGCCCAACGTATTGGTCTAGAGCCCTCACAGATACGCAGTATTTT.

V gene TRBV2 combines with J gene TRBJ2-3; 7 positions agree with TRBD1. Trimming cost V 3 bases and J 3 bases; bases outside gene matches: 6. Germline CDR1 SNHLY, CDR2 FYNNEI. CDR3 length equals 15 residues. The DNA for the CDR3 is TGTGCCAGCAGTGAGCGACAGACAGGGACAGATACGCAGTATTTT. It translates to CASSERQTGTDTQYF.

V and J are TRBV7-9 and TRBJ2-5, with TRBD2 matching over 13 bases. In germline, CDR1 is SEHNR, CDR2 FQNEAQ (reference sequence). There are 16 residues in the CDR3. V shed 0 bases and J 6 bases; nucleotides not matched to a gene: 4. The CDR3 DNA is TGTGCCAGCAGCTTAGCGCTGACTAGCGGGAGGCAGACCCAGTACTTC. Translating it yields CASSLALTSGRQTQYF.

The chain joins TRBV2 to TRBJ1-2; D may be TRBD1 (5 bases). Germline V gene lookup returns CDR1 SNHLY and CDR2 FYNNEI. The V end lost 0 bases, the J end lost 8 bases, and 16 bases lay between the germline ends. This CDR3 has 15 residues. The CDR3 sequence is CASSEASRDVEGYTF. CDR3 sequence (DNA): TGTGCCAGCAGTGAAGCTAGTAGGGACGTCGAAGGCTACACCTTC.

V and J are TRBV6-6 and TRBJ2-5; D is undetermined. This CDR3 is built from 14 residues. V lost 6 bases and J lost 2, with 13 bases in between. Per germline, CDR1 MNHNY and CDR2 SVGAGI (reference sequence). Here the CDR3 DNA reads TGTGCCAGCAGCCTCATACACAGACAAGAGACCCAGTACTTC. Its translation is CASSLIHRQETQYF.

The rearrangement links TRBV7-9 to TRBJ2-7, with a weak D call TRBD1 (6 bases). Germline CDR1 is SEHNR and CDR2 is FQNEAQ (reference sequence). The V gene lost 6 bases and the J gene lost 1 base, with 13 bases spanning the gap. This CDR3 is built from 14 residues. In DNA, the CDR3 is TGTGCCAGCAGGGACGGGACACAATCCTACGAGCAGTACTTC. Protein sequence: CASRDGTQSYEQYF.

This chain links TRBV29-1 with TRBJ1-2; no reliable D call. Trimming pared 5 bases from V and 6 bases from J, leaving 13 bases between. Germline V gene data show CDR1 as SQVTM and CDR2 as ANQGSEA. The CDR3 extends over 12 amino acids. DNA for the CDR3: TGCAGCGTTTTTGAGGGCTCTGATGGCTACACCTTC. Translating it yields CSVFEGSDGYTF.

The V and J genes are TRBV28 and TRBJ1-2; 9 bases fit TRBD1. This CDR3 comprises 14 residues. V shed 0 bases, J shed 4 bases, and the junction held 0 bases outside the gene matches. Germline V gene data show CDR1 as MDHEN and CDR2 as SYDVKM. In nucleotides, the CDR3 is TGTGCCAGCAGTTTATGGGGACAGGGCTATGGCTACACCTTC. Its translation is CASSLWGQGYGYTF.

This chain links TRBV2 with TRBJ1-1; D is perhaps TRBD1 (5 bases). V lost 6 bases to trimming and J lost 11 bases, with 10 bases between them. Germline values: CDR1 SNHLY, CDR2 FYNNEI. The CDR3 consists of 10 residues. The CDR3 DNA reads TGTGCCAGCAGGGGGACTTGGGCTTTCTTT. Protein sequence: CASRGTWAFF.

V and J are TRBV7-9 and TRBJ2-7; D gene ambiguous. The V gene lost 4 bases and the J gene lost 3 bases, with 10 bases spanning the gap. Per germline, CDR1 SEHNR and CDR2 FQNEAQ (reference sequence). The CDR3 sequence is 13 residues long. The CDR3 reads CASSSPIYYEQYF. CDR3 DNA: TGTGCCAGCAGCTCCCCGATATACTACGAGCAGTACTTC.

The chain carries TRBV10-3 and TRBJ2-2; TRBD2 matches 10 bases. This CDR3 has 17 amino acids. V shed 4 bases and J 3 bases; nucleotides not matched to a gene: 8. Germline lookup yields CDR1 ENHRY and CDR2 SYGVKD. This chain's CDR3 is CAISVEIAGGDTGELFF. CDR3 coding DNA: TGTGCCATCAGTGTGGAAATAGCGGGAGGAGACACCGGGGAGCTGTTTTTT.

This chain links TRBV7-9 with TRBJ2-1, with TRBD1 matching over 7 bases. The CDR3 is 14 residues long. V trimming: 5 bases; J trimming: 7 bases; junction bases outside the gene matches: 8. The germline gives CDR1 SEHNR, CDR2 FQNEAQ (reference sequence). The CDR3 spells CASSPETGRNEQFF. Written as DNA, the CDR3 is TGTGCCAGCAGCCCCGAGACAGGGCGGAATGAGCAGTTCTTC.

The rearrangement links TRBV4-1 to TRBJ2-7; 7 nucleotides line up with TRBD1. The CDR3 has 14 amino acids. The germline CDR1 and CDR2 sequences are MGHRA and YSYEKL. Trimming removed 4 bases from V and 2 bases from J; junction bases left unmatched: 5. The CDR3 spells CASSPRTGPYEQYF. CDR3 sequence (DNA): TGCGCCAGCAGCCCCCGGACAGGTCCCTACGAGCAGTACTTC.